The rows below give T cell receptor beta chains drawn from one sample of a study of regulatory T cells in long-lasting Graves disease. Using its own MiXCR run on the multiplex PCR reads, TCRdb lists one record per CDR3 protein. The sample has 650,000 to 700,000 distinct CDR3 sequences, approximately 31% seen once; the top ten hold about two fifths. Source: peripheral blood mononuclear cells (PBMCs), taken when the disease was refractory, from a patient treated with antithyroid drugs. Receptors were obtained from a female donor with Graves disease. Both conserved end residues are part of each CDR3. The order of the fields is clone size, V gene, D gene, J gene, CDR3 protein, CDR3 DNA. A D gene is named only where the DNA matches it firmly. Expanded clones are given a class, and other clones once, few, many or no size at all.

>.|TRBV11-2|.|TRBJ1-1
CASSLASTPTEAFF
TGTGCCAGCAGCTTAGCGTCCACACCCACTGAAGCTTTCTTT
>.|TRBV29-1|.|TRBJ1-2
CSVESFGINYGYTF
TGCAGCGTTGAATCCTTCGGTATAAATTATGGCTACACCTTC
>few|TRBV7-6|TRBD1|TRBJ1-2
CASSSRYRGRNYGYTF
TGTGCCAGCAGCTCCAGGTACAGGGGACGAAACTATGGCTACACCTTC
>.|TRBV13|.|TRBJ1-1
CASTGGGTEAFF
TGTGCCAGCACGGGGGGAGGGACTGAAGCTTTCTTT
>.|TRBV11-3|.|TRBJ2-5
CASSAEHQETQYF
TGTGCCAGCAGTGCGGAGCACCAAGAGACCCAGTACTTC
>once|TRBV6-2/TRBV6-3|TRBD2|TRBJ2-1
CASSRTSGSLSYNEQFF
TGTGCCAGCAGCCGGACTAGCGGGAGTTTATCCTACAATGAGCAGTTCTTC
>.|TRBV12-3/TRBV12-4|TRBD1|TRBJ2-7
CANSDRGRTYEQYF
TGTGCCAACAGCGACAGGGGCCGGACCTACGAGCAGTACTTC
>many|TRBV10-3|.|TRBJ2-5
CAIRWDGQETQYF
TGTGCCATCAGATGGGACGGGCAAGAGACCCAGTACTTC
>few|TRBV19|.|TRBJ1-1
CASSIGWTEAFF
TGTGCCAGTAGTATAGGGTGGACTGAAGCTTTCTTT
>.|TRBV12-3/TRBV12-4|.|TRBJ1-2
CASSRPPGGWNGYTF
TGTGCCAGCAGCCGACCCCCTGGGGGGTGGAATGGCTACACCTTC
>.|TRBV15|.|TRBJ1-5
CATSSDPGNQPQHF
TGTGCCACCAGCAGCGACCCAGGCAATCAGCCCCAGCATTTT